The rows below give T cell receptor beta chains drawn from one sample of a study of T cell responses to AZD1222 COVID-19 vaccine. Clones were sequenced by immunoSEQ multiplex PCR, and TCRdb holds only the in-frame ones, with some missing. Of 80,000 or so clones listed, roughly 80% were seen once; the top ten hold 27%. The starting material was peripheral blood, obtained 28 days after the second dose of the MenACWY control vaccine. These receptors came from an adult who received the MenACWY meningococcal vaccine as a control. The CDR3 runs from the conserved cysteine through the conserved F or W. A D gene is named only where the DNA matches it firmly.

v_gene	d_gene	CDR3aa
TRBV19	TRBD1	CASWDRDGQPQHF
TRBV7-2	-	CASSLTVEETQYF
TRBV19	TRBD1	CASSLTRTGVYQPQHF
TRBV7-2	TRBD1	CASSRDRVMNTEAFF
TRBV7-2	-	CASSLRQERGYTF
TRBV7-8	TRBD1	CASSPTQGLGSYEQYF
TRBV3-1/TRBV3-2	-	CASSRSSGGGYEQYF
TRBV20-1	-	CSASRGKYEQYF
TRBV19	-	CASKAGRVNNQPQHF
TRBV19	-	CASSTNTGYDTGELFF
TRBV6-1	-	CASSELGIGELFF
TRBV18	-	CASSPPDGYEQYF
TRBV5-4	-	CASSLTGTLDPEQFF
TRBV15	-	CATSREVSGSEQYF
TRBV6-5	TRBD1	CASSFKWDSTTEAFF
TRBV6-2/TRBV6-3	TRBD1	CASSAPNRGLNTEAFF
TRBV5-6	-	CASSPQLHANSPLHF
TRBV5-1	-	CASGEGSTDTQYF
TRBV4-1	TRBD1	CASSQTHRGNYGYTF
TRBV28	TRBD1	CASIGAGGSGNTIYF
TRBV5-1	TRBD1	CASSPLGQGATDTQYF
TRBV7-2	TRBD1	CASSLRTGGDQPQHF
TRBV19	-	CASSIDPGRRTGELFF
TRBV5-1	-	CASSLGLPQSEQYF
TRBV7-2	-	CASSLVSFRGKGTEAFF
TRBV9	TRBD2	CASSPGGSGRITGELFF
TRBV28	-	CASSWGHTNQPQHF
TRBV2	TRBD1	CASSVDRVNTEAFF
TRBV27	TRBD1	CASGQAYEQYF
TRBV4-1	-	CASRGVLKDTEAFF
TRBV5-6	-	CASSLAAGTAAF
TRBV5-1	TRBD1	CASSLPRPGGNTEAFF
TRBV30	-	CAWSPGRSNSPLHF
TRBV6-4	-	CASSAELNQPQHF
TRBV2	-	CASTAGLGGEQYF
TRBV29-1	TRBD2	CSVDGTVGTSGSESQETQYF
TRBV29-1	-	CSVEYLPGGYNSPLHF
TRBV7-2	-	CASSLEWLDEQFF
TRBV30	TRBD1	CAWSFIAGTGAGNTIYF
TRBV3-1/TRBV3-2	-	CASSQGAINEQFF
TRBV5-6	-	CASSLQGRGNTIYF
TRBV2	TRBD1	CASSREQGFGYGYTF
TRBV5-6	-	CASSLDGYGELFF